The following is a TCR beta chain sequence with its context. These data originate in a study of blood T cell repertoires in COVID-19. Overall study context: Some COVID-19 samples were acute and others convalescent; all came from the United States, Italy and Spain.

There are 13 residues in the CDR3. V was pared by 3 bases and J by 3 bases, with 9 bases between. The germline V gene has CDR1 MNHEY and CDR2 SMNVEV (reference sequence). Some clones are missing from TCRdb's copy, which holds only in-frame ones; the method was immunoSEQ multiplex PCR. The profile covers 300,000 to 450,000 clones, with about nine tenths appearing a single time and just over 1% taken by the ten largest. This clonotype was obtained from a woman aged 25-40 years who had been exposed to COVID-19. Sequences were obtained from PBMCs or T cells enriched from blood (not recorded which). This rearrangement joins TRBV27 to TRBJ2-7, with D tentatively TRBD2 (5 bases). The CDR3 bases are TGTGCCAGCAGTTTTAGGACTCGCTACGAGCAGTACTTC. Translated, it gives CASSFRTRYEQYF.